A selection of T cell receptor beta chains follows, all from one sample in a study of blood T cells in healthy people across ages. TCRdb processed the 5' RACE reads anew with MiXCR; each CDR3 protein has one entry. The repertoire holds about 680,000 distinct CDR3 sequences, around half seen once, with approximately 32% in the top ten. Sequencing was carried out using blood. The receptors derive from a woman aged 60-75 years in good health. CDR3s include the opening cysteine and the closing phenylalanine or tryptophan. The D gene is left open where the match is weak. Clone size is stated in some rows and not others, as once, few, many or a class when expanded.

>TRBJ1-2|.|.|TRBV29-1
CSVEFMGARYGYTF
TGCAGCGTTGAATTTATGGGGGCACGGTATGGCTACACCTTC
>TRBJ2-5|.|.|TRBV6-5
CASSLTSWGAQETQYF
TGTGCCAGCAGCCTTACCTCTTGGGGGGCCCAAGAGACCCAGTACTTC
>TRBJ2-2|TRBD2|.|TRBV9
CASSPRLASGELFF
TGTGCCAGCAGCCCCAGACTAGCGTCCGGGGAGCTGTTTTTT
>TRBJ1-2|.|.|TRBV6-1
CASSANGYTF
TGTGCCAGCAGTGCCAACGGCTACACCTTC
>TRBJ2-2|TRBD1|.|TRBV20-1
CSARDWTGPTGELFF
TGCAGTGCTAGAGATTGGACAGGGCCCACCGGGGAGCTGTTTTTT
>TRBJ2-7|.|.|TRBV6-5
CASSAAGSLTYEQYF
TGTGCCAGCAGCGCTGCCGGGAGCCTAACCTACGAGCAGTACTTC
>TRBJ2-7|.|few|TRBV20-1
CSAGLAEQYF
TGCAGTGCGGGGCTGGCGGAGCAGTACTTC
>TRBJ2-7|.|.|TRBV29-1
CSGQELYEQYF
TGCAGCGGGCAGGAGCTCTACGAGCAGTACTTC
>TRBJ2-3|TRBD2|many|TRBV12-3/TRBV12-4
CASSWTSGSTDTQYF
TGTGCCAGCAGCTGGACTAGCGGCAGCACAGATACGCAGTATTTT
>TRBJ2-4|.|.|TRBV6-6
CASRAPGAKNIQYF
TGTGCCAGCAGGGCCCCGGGGGCCAAAAACATTCAGTACTTC
>TRBJ2-1|.|many|TRBV12-3/TRBV12-4
CASSSRGFNEQFF
TGTGCCAGCAGCTCCCGAGGGTTCAATGAGCAGTTCTTC
>TRBJ2-7|TRBD2|.|TRBV10-3
CAISRASGSHEQYF
TGTGCCATCAGTCGGGCGAGCGGGAGCCACGAGCAGTACTTC
>TRBJ2-1|.|.|TRBV4-3
CVSSQGQHYNEQLF
TGCGTCAGCAGCCAAGGGCAGCATTACAATGAGCAGTTGTTC
>TRBJ1-1|.|.|TRBV20-1
CSASTGFGTEAFF
TGCAGTGCCTCGACAGGCTTTGGCACTGAAGCTTTCTTT
>TRBJ2-1|.|.|TRBV20-1
CSAEVTVISYNEQFF
TGCAGTGCCGAGGTGACGGTGATCTCCTACAATGAGCAGTTCTTC
>TRBJ1-4|TRBD1|.|TRBV5-1
CASSGGTGAYNEKLFF
TGCGCCAGCAGCGGTGGGACAGGGGCTTATAATGAAAAACTGTTTTTT
>TRBJ2-1|TRBD2|few|TRBV24-1
CATSDQGLASYNEQFF
TGTGCCACCAGTGACCAGGGACTAGCCTCCTACAATGAGCAGTTCTTC